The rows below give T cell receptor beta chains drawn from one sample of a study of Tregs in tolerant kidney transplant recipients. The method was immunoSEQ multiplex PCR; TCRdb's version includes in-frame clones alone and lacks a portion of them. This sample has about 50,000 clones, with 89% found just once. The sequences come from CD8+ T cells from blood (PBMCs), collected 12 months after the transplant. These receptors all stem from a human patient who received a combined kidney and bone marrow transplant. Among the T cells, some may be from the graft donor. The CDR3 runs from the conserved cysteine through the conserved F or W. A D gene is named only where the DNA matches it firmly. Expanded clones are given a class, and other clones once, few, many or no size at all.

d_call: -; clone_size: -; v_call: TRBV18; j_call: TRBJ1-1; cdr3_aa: CASSFLAAEAFF; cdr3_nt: TGTGCCAGCTCGTTTTTGGCCGCCGAAGCTTTCTTT
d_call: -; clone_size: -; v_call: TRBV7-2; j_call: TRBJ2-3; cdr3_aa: CASSLGVARGPGDTQYF; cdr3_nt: TGTGCCAGCAGCTTAGGGGTAGCGCGGGGGCCGGGGGATACGCAGTATTTT
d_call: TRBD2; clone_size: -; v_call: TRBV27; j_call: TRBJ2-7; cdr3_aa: CASSLSTGGAWEQYF; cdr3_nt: TGTGCCAGCAGTTTATCGACCGGGGGGGCGTGGGAGCAGTACTTC
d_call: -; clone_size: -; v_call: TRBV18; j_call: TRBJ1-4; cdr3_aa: CASSPNSATNEKLFF; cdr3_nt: TGTGCCAGCTCACCTAACAGTGCAACTAATGAAAAACTGTTTTTT
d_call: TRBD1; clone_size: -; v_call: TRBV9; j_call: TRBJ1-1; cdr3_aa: CASSTATGFEPEAFF; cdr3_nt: TGTGCCAGCAGCACCGCGACAGGGTTCGAGCCTGAAGCTTTCTTT
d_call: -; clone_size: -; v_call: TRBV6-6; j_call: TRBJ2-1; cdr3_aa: CASSPSSEQFF; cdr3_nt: TGTGCCAGCAGTCCCTCTAGTGAGCAGTTCTTC
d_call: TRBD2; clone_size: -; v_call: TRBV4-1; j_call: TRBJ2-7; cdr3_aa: CASSRTPRGGAQVEQYF; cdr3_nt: TGCGCCAGCAGCCGTACGCCTCGCGGGGGGGCCCAGGTCGAGCAGTACTTC
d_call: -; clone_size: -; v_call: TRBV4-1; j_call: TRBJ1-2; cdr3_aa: CASSQVEQLNYGYTF; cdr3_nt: TGCGCCAGCAGCCAAGTGGAACAGCTTAACTATGGCTACACCTTC
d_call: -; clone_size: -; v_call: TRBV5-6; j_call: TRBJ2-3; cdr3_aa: CASSLEVGRTDTQYF; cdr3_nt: TGTGCCAGCAGCTTGGAGGTGGGCCGCACAGATACGCAGTATTTT
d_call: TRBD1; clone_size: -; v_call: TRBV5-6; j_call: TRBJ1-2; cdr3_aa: CASSSRDRGRPGYGYTF; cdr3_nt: TGTGCCAGCAGCTCCCGGGACAGGGGGCGACCTGGCTATGGCTACACCTTC
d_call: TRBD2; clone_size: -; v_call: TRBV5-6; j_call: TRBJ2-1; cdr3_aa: CASSLAAGGNLYNEQFF; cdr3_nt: TGTGCCAGCAGCTTGGCGGCGGGAGGCAATCTTTACAATGAGCAGTTCTTC
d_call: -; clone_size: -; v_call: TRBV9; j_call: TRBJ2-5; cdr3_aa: CASGGRGQETQYF; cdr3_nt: TGTGCCAGCGGTGGACGGGGGCAAGAGACCCAGTACTTC
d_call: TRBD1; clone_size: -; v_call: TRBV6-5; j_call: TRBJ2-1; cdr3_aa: CASSYSGGGEQFF; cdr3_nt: TGTGCCAGCAGTTACTCAGGGGGCGGGGAGCAGTTCTTC
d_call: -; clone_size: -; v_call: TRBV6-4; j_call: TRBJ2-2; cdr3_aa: CASSEGASNTGELFF; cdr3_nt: TGTGCCAGCAGTGAGGGAGCGTCGAACACCGGGGAGCTGTTTTTT
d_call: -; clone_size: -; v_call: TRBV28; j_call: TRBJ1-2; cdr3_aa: CASRGSEKGGYTF; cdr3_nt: TGTGCCAGCAGGGGCAGCGAGAAGGGGGGCTACACCTTC
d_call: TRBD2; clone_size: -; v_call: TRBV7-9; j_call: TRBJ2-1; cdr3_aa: CASSPWTSGAYNEQFF; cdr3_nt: TGTGCCAGCAGCCCCTGGACTAGCGGGGCCTACAATGAGCAGTTCTTC
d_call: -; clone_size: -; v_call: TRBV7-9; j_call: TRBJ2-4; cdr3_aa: CASSLLGGGGPSSKNIQYF; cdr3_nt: TGTGCCAGCAGCCTACTGGGGGGAGGGGGACCTTCGTCCAAAAACATTCAGTACTTC
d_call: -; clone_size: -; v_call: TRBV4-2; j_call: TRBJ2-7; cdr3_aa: CASSQDQPSDSYEQYF; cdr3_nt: TGTGCCAGCAGCCAAGATCAGCCTAGCGACTCCTACGAGCAGTACTTC
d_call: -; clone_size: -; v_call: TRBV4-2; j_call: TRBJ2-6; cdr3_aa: CASSRSTGSSGANVLTF; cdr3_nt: TGTGCCAGCAGCCGCTCTACAGGGTCTTCTGGGGCCAACGTCCTGACTTTC
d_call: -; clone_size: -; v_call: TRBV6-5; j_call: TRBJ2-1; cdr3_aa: CASRSPLSSLNEQFF; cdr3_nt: TGTGCCAGCAGAAGCCCGCTGTCTAGCTTAAATGAGCAGTTCTTC
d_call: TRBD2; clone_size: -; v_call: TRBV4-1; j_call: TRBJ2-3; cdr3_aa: CASSPIGLAGGPGNTQYF; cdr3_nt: TGCGCCAGCAGCCCCATCGGACTAGCGGGGGGGCCGGGGAATACGCAGTATTTT
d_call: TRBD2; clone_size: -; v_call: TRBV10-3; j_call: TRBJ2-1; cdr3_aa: CAISESQAGNNEQFF; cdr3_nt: TGTGCCATCAGTGAGTCCCAAGCGGGGAACAATGAGCAGTTCTTC
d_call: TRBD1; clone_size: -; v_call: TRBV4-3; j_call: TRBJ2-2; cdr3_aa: CASSQVLGTATGELFF; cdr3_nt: TGCGCCAGCAGCCAAGTTCTCGGGACAGCCACCGGGGAGCTGTTTTTT
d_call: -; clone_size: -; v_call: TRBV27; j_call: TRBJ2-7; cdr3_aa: CASSLLGSNEQYF; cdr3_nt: TGTGCCAGCAGTTTATTGGGCAGCAACGAGCAGTACTTC
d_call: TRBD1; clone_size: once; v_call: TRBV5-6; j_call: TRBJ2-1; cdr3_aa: CASSLSEGAGGYNEQFF; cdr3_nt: TGTGCCAGCAGCTTGTCCGAAGGGGCAGGGGGATACAATGAGCAGTTCTTC
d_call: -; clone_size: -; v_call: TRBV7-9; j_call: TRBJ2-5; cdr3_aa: CASSLYRDPQETQYF; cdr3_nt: TGTGCCAGCAGCTTGTACAGGGACCCACAAGAGACCCAGTACTTC
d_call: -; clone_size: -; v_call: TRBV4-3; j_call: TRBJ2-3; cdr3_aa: CASSSSPGDGNTDTQYF; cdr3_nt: TGCGCCAGCAGCAGCTCTCCGGGGGACGGAAACACAGATACGCAGTATTTT
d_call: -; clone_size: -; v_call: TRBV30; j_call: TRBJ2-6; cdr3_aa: CAWDRDTSGANVLTF; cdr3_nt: TGTGCCTGGGACCGAGACACCTCTGGGGCCAACGTCCTGACTTTC
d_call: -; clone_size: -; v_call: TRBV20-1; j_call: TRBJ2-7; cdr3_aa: CSARESRKQYF; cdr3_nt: TGCAGTGCTAGAGAAAGCCGAAAGCAGTACTTC
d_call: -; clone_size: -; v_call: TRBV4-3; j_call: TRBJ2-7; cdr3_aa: CASSRRGGAHEQYF; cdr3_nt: TGCGCCAGCAGCCGAAGAGGAGGGGCCCACGAGCAGTACTTC
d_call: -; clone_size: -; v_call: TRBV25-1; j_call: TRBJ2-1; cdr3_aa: CAGGDYNEQFF; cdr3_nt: TGTGCCGGAGGGGACTACAATGAGCAGTTCTTC
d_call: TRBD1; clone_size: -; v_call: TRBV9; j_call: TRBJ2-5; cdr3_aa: CASSDKWDRGKETQYF; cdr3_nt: TGTGCCAGCAGCGATAAATGGGACAGGGGGAAAGAGACCCAGTACTTC
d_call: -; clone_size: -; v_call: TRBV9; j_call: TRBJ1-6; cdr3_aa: CASSVKGAYNSPLHF; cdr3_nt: TGTGCCAGCAGCGTAAAGGGGGCCTATAATTCACCCCTCCACTTT
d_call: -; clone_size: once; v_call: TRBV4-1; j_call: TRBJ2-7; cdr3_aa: CASSLRGGQGTYEQYF; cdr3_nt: TGCGCCAGCAGCCTCCGGGGGGGACAGGGAACCTACGAGCAGTACTTC
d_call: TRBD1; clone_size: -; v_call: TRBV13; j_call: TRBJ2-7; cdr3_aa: CASSSGTGGSREQYF; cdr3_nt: TGTGCCAGCAGCTCCGGGACAGGGGGTTCTCGCGAGCAGTACTTC
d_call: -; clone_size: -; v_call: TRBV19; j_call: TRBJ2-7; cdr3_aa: CASSIIGAYEQYF; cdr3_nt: TGTGCCAGTAGTATTATCGGGGCCTACGAGCAGTACTTC
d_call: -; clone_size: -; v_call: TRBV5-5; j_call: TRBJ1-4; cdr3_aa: CASSLGAGTTNEKLFF; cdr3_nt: TGTGCCAGCAGCTTGGGGGCGGGAACAACTAATGAAAAACTGTTTTTT
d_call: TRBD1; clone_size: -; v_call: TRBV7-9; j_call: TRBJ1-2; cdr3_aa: CASSLGTGNGYTF; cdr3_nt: TGTGCCAGCAGCCTGGGGACAGGGAATGGCTACACCTTC
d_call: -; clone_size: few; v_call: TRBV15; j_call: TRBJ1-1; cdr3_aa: CATSRVGGIHTEAFF; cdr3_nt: TGTGCCACCAGCAGAGTGGGGGGTATTCACACTGAAGCTTTCTTT
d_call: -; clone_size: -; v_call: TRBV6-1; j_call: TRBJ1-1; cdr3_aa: CASPGLNTEAFF; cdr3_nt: TGTGCCAGCCCTGGGCTGAACACTGAAGCTTTCTTT
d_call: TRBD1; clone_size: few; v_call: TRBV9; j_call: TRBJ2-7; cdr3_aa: CASSVAGGGEQYF; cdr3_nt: TGTGCCAGCAGCGTGGCAGGGGGCGGGGAGCAGTACTTC
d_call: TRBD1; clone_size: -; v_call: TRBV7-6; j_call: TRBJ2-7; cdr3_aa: CASRAGQGAYYEQYF; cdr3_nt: TGTGCCAGCAGAGCGGGACAGGGGGCGTACTACGAGCAGTACTTC
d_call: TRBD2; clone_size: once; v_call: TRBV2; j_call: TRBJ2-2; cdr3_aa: CASTHVGTSGRTPNTGELFF; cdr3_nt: TGTGCCAGCACCCACGTCGGGACTAGCGGGAGAACACCTAACACCGGGGAGCTGTTTTTT
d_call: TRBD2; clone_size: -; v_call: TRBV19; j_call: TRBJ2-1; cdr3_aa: CATNSGRSYNEQFF; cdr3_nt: TGTGCCACTAATAGCGGGAGGAGCTACAATGAGCAGTTCTTC
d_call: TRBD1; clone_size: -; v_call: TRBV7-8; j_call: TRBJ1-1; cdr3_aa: CASSLARTGTLNTEAFF; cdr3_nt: TGTGCCAGCAGCTTAGCAAGGACAGGAACTCTGAACACTGAAGCTTTCTTT
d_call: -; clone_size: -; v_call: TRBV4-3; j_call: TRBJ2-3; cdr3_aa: CASSQSDDEWGGDTQYF; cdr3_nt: TGCGCCAGCAGCCAATCGGATGATGAATGGGGAGGAGATACGCAGTATTTT
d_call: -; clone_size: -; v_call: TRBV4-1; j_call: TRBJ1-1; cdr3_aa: CASSQDRNTEAFF; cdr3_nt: TGCGCCAGCAGTCAAGATAGGAACACTGAAGCTTTCTTT
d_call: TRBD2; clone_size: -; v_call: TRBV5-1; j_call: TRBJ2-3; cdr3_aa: CTSSLASGLAIDTQYF; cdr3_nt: TGCACCAGCAGCTTGGCGAGTGGACTAGCAATAGATACGCAGTATTTT
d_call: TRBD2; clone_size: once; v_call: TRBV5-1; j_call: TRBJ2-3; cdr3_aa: CASSPHIRGAGGTDTQYF; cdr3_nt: TGCGCCAGCAGCCCCCACATCCGAGGAGCGGGGGGAACAGATACGCAGTATTTT
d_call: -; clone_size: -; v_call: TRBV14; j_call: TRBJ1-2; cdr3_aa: CASSQDRQAGYGYTF; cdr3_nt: TGTGCCAGCAGCCAAGATCGGCAGGCGGGGTATGGCTACACCTTC
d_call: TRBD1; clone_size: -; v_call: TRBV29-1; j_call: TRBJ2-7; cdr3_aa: CSAVGQGANYEQYF; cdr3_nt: TGCAGCGCCGTAGGACAGGGGGCGAACTACGAGCAGTACTTC
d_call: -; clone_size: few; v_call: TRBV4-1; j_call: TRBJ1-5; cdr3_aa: CASAQGDGEPQHF; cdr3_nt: TGCGCCAGCGCACAGGGTGACGGGGAGCCCCAGCATTTT
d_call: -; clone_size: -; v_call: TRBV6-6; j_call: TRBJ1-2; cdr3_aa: CASSNLAGNYGYTF; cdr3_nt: TGTGCCAGCAGTAACCTGGCTGGCAACTATGGCTACACCTTC
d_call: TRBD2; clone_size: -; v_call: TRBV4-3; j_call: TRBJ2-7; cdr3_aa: CASSPGLAGEDSYEQYF; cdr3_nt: TGCGCCAGCAGCCCGGGGCTAGCGGGAGAAGACTCCTACGAGCAGTACTTC
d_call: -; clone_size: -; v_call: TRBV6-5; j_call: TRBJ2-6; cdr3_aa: CASSYSPQAGANVLTF; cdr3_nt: TGTGCCAGCAGTTACTCGCCGCAGGCTGGGGCCAACGTCCTGACTTTC
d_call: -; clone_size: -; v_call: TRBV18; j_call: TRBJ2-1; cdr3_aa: CASSPSYESSGIIYNEQFF; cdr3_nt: TGTGCCAGCTCACCATCTTACGAGAGTAGCGGAATTATATACAATGAGCAGTTCTTC